The source of this T cell receptor beta chain is a study of blood T cell repertoires in COVID-19. The study assigned cohorts using participant-reported clinical history. In the original analysis: Reference gene primer amplification gave estimated nucleated cell counts. Measured with immunoSEQ multiplex PCR; TCRdb has only the in-frame clones, and not every one. V, J and clone size are taken as reported in that table, and D and trimming were inferred from the DNA itself. The table lists fewer than 300,000 clones, approximately 82% of them singletons, with roughly 4.7% in the top ten. The length of the CDR3 is 18 residues. The trim removed 5 bases at V and 1 base at J, leaving 13 bases unmatched. Germline CDR1 SGHTA, CDR2 FQGTGA.

The chain uses TRBV7-3 and TRBJ1-1; 10 nucleotides line up with TRBD1. The receptor comes from a man aged 35 to 55 who had been exposed to COVID-19. The sample was PBMCs or T cells enriched from blood (not recorded which). Here the CDR3 reads CASSRHQTTGGPNTEAFF. The DNA of the CDR3 is TGTGCCAGCAGCCGCCACCAGACGACAGGGGGCCCGAACACTGAAGCTTTCTTT.